Described below is a single T cell receptor beta chain sequence and its context. The target antigen is unknown. Time point denoted: blood 2 weeks post-SBRT. Described treatment: 15 Gy SBRT to primary tumor, nephrectomy 4 weeks later. CDR1 is SGHNT and CDR2 is YYREEE in the germline V gene (reference sequence). The CDR3 length is 16 residues. The trim removed 4 bases at V and 6 bases at J, leaving 11 bases unmatched. This entry comes from a study of radiation and T cells in renal cell carcinoma. Whole-study findings and limits: Baseline intratumoral clonotype presence is unknown without pretreatment biopsies. In blood, top tumor clones expanded by 2 weeks, shrinking by 4.

Repertoires were generated with immunoSEQ multiplex PCR, while TCRdb's copy carries only in-frame clones and drops some. Here the sample spans about 49,000 clones, 75% to 90% being singletons. The receptor's source is a woman in her 70s with renal cell carcinoma. The source was blood, collected from a patient whose treatment included radiotherapy and nephrectomy. V and J are TRBV5-4 and TRBJ2-2, with TRBD2 identical over 8 bases. The CDR3, as DNA: TGTGCCAGCAGCGAAGGGACTAGGCCCCCGCCCGGGGAGCTGTTTTTT. As protein: CASSEGTRPPPGELFF.